This is a list of T cell receptor beta chains from one sample in a study of brain T cells in children with intractable seizures. The repertoire was sequenced with immunoSEQ multiplex PCR; TCRdb's copy has only in-frame clones and lacks some. The sample carries some 62,000 clones, about 96% recorded once. Sample: peripheral blood, taken at surgery. These TCRs come from a boy less than two years old with focal cortical dysplasia and intractable seizures. CDR3s leave out the opening cysteine and the closing phenylalanine or tryptophan. The order of the fields is J gene, clone size, V gene, D gene, CDR3 protein. D genes are given only for firm matches. Clone size is given for some rows only: seen once, a few or many times, or a class if the clone is expanded.

J gene: TRBJ2-6
clone size: NA
V gene: TRBV3-1/TRBV3-2
D gene: TRBD1
CDR3 protein: ASSRQGAPGANVLT

J gene: TRBJ2-3
clone size: NA
V gene: TRBV5-1
D gene: NA
CDR3 protein: ASSPTTGSTGTDTQY

J gene: TRBJ1-2
clone size: NA
V gene: TRBV24-1
D gene: TRBD1
CDR3 protein: ATSDGPQTGGYT

J gene: TRBJ1-2
clone size: NA
V gene: TRBV4-3
D gene: NA
CDR3 protein: ASSQDDNNYGYT

J gene: TRBJ1-6
clone size: NA
V gene: TRBV4-2
D gene: NA
CDR3 protein: ASSQDYGQSPSPLH

J gene: TRBJ2-1
clone size: NA
V gene: TRBV27
D gene: TRBD2
CDR3 protein: ASSLRSGGGFYNEQF

J gene: TRBJ2-5
clone size: NA
V gene: TRBV13
D gene: NA
CDR3 protein: ASSPGGGAETQY

J gene: TRBJ1-2
clone size: NA
V gene: TRBV6-1
D gene: NA
CDR3 protein: ASSEFPQGKVYGYT

J gene: TRBJ2-7
clone size: NA
V gene: TRBV6-5
D gene: NA
CDR3 protein: ASSYTRMGSGEQY

J gene: TRBJ2-3
clone size: NA
V gene: TRBV5-5
D gene: NA
CDR3 protein: ASSLISGPTDTQY

J gene: TRBJ1-5
clone size: once
V gene: TRBV28
D gene: TRBD1
CDR3 protein: ASSFLRTGDQPQH

J gene: TRBJ2-3
clone size: NA
V gene: TRBV4-2
D gene: NA
CDR3 protein: ASSQDLARDTQY

J gene: TRBJ1-3
clone size: NA
V gene: TRBV19
D gene: NA
CDR3 protein: ASTFRSGAVSAGNTIY

J gene: TRBJ2-7
clone size: NA
V gene: TRBV5-4
D gene: NA
CDR3 protein: ATRKSRGYEQY

J gene: TRBJ1-5
clone size: NA
V gene: TRBV20-1
D gene: NA
CDR3 protein: SASSGIPRGSNQPQH

J gene: TRBJ2-2
clone size: NA
V gene: TRBV11-1
D gene: NA
CDR3 protein: ASSRATNTGELF

J gene: TRBJ2-1
clone size: NA
V gene: TRBV19
D gene: TRBD2
CDR3 protein: ASSSGLAGNEQF

J gene: TRBJ2-7
clone size: NA
V gene: TRBV10-3
D gene: TRBD1
CDR3 protein: AIGGTGVTYEQY

J gene: TRBJ2-7
clone size: few
V gene: TRBV10-1
D gene: NA
CDR3 protein: ASRGAREQY

J gene: TRBJ2-1
clone size: NA
V gene: TRBV28
D gene: NA
CDR3 protein: ASSFFGGLNEQF